This T cell receptor (beta chain) derives from a study of identifying expanded T cells in peripheral blood. Study conclusions and caveats: Variance in clone template counts between approximately two-week samples significantly increased with total template count across all healthy donors.

TCRdb keeps only in-frame clones here, not all; method: immunoSEQ multiplex PCR. The sample includes 90,000 or so clones, around 87% of them seen just once. V was cut by 7 bases and J by 0 bases, with 14 bases left in between. Germline V gene data show CDR1 as MGHRA and CDR2 as YSYEKL. CDR3 length: 15 amino acids. This clone came up a few times. The antigen remains undetermined. The source is a person between 18 and 70 years old in good health. The sample was blood. The chain has TRBV4-1 and TRBJ2-3, with D unclear. Here the CDR3 DNA reads TGCGCCAGCACCTGGTCCGGTTCTAGCACAGATACGCAGTATTTT. It translates to CASTWSGSSTDTQYF.